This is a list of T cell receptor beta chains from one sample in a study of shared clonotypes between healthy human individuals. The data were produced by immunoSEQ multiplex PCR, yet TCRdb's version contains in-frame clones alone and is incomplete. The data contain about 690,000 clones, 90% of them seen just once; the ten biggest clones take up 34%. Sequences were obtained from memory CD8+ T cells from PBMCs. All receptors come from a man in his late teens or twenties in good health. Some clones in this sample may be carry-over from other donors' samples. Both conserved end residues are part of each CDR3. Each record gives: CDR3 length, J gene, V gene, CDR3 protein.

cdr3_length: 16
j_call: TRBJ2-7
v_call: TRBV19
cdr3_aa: CASSIRAGLIVDEQYF

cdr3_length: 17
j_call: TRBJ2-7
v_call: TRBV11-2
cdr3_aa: CASSLGVAGVISYEQYF

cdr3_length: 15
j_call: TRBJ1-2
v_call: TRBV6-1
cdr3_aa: CASSPEGGTIWGYTF

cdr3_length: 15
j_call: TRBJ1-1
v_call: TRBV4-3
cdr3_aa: CASSQVWADEIEAFF

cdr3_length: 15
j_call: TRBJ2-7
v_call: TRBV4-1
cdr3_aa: CASSQGGSVTYEQYF

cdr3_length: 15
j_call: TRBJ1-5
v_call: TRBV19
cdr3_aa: CASSTGEGIGQPQHF

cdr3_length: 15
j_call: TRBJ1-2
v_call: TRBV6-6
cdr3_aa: CASSPWAGSYGGYTF

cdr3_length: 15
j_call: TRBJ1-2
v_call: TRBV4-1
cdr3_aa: CASSQDGRGFYGYTF

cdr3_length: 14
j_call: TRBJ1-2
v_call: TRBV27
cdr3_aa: CASRGQGESYGYTF

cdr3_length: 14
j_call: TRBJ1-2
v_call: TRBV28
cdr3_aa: CASSRISGTSGYTF

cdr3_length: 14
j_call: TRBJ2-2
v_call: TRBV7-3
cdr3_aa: CASSLDLGSGELFF

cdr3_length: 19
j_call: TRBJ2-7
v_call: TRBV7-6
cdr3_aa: CASSSLGTGATKGGLEQYF

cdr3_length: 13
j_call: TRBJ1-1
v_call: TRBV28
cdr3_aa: CAIRDRDNTEAFF

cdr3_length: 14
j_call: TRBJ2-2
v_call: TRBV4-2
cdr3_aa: CASSPNTGTGELFF

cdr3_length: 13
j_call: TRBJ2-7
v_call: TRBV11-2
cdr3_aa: CASSKDFYYEQYF

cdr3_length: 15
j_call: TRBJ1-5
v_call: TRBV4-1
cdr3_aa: CASSPVAAAKAPQHF

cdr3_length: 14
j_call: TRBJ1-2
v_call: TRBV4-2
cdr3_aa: CASSQSKGTYGYTF

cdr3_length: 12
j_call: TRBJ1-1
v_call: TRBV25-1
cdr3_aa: CASRLFDTEAFF

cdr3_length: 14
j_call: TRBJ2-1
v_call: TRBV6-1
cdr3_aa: CASRPPGLGGEQFF

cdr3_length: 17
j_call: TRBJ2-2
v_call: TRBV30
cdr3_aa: CAWSEPTSRENTGELFF

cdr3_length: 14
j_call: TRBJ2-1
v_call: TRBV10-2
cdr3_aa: CASNVAGRANEQFF

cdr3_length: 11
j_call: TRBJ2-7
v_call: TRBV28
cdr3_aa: CASSLAYEQYF

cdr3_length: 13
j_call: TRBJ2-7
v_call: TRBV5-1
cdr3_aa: CASSLTGGYEQYF

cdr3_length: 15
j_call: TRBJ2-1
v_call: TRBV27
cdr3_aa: CASGPRGITYNEQFF

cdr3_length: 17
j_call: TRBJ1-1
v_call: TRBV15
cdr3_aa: CATSGAGTGDGYPEAFF

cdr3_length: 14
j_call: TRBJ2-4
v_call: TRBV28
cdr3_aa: CAGAGSLAKNIQYF

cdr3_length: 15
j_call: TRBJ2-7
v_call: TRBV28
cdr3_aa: CASSSASGRYYEQYF

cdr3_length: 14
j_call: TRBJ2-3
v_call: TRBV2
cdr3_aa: CASSESRPPDTQYF

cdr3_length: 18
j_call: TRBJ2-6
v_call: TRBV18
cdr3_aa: CASSPQRGGSSGANVLTF

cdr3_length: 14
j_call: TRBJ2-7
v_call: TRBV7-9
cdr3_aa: CASSSGQESYEQYF

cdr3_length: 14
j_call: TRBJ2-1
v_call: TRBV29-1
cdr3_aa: CSVIYTSSYNEQFF

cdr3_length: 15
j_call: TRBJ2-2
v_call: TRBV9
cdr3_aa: CASSVDRGLGGELFF

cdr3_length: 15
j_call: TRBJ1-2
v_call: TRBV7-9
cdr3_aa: CASSLGTGGLYGYTF

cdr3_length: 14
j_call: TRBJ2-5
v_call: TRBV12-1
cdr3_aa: CASSCQGVTEAQYF

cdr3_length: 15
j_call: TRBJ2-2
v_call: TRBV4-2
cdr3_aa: CASSHRTGEPGELFF

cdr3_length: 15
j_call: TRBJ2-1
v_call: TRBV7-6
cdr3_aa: CASSIGTGGLNEQFF

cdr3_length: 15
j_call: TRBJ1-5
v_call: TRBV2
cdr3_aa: CASSEARALNQPQHF

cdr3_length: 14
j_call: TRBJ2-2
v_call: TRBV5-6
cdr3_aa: CASSLKSNTGELFF

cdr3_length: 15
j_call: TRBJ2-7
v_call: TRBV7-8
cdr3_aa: CASSYTGSWGGEQYF

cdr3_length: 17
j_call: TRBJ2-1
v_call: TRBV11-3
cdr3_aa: CASSLDPLGSEGDEQFF

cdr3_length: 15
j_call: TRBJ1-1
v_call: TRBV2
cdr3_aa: CASSLRQGTNTEAFF

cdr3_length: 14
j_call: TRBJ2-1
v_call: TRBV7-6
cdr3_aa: CASSMRETSAEQFF

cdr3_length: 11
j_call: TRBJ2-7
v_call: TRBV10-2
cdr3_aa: CASRDNYEQYF

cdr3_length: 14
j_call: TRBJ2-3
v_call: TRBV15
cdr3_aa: CATSRMTSPDTQYF

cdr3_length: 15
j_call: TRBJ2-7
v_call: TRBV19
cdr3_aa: CASSPAGTGAHEQYF

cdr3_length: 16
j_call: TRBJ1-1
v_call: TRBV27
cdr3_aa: CASSPSVGERNTEAFF

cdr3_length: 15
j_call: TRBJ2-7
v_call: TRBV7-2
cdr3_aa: CASSFSSGSLNEQYF

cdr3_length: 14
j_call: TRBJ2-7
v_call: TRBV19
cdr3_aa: CASSLGEQSYEQYF

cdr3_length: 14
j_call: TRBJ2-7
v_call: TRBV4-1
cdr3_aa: CASSAPGQGYEQYF

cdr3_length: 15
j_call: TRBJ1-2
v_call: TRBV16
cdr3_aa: CASSQLPGGGYGYTF

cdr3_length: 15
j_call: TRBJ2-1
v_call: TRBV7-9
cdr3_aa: CASSLDRAPYNEQFF

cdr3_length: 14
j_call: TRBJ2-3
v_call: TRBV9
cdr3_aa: CASSASGSSDTQYF

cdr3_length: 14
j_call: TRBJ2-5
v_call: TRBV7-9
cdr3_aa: CASSTIGLGGTQYF